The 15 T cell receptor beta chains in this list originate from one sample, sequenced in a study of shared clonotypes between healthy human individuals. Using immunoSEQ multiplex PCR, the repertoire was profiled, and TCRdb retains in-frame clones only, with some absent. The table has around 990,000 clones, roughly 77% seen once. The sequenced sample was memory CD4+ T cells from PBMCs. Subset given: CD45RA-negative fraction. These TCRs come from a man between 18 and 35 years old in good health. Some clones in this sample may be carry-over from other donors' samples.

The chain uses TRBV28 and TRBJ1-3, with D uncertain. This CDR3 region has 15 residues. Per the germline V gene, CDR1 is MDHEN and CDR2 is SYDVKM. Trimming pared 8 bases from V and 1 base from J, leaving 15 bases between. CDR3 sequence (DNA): TGTGCCAGCCAGGACGGCGCCGAATCTGGAAACACCATATATTTT. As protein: CASQDGAESGNTIYF. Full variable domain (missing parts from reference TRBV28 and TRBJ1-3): DVKVTQSSRYLVKRTGEKVFLECVQDMDHENMFWYRQDPGLGLRLIYFSYDVKMKEKGDIPEGYSVSREKKERFSLILESASTNQTSMYLCASQDGAESGNTIYFGEGSWLTVV.

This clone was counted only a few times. The CDR3 DNA reads as TGTGCCAGCAGCGTGCAAGCGGGAGGATACAATGAGCAGTTCTTC. Protein: CASSVQAGGYNEQFF. The chain has TRBV11-3 and TRBJ2-1; 9 positions agree with TRBD2. V was pared by 5 bases and J by 4 bases, with 6 bases of the junction left unmatched. Germline V gene lookup returns CDR1 SGHNT and CDR2 YENEEA. The CDR3 is 15 amino acids.

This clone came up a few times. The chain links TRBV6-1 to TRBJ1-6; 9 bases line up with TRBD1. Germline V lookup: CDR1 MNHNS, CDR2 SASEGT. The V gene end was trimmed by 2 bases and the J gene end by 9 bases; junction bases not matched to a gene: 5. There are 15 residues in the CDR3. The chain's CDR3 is CASSESGQGLSPLHF. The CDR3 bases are TGTGCCAGCAGTGAATCGGGACAGGGCCTTTCACCCCTCCACTTT.

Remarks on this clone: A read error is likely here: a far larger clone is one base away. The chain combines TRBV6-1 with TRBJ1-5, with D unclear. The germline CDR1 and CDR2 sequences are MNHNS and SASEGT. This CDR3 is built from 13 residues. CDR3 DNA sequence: TGTGCCGGCAGTTTAGAGGGATCTCAGCCCCAGCATTTT. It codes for CAGSLEGSQPQHF.

Here the CDR3 reads CASSGPRGAYEQYF. The CDR3 nucleotides read TGTGCCAGTAGTGGCCCTAGGGGGGCCTACGAGCAGTACTTC. The V call is TRBV19, the J call TRBJ2-7; D possibly uses TRBD1 or TRBD2 (6 bases each). Germline V gene sequence: CDR1 LNHDA, CDR2 SQIVND (reference sequence). V was clipped by 5 bases and J by 2 bases, with 13 bases between them. This CDR3 spans 14 amino acids. The entire variable domain, with the rest obtained from reference TRBV19 and TRBJ2-7, is as follows: DGGITQSPKYLFRKEGQNVTLSCEQNLNHDAMYWYRQDPGQGLRLIYYSQIVNDFQKGDIAEGYSVSREKKESFPLTVTSAQKNPTAFYLCASSGPRGAYEQYFGPGTRLTVT.

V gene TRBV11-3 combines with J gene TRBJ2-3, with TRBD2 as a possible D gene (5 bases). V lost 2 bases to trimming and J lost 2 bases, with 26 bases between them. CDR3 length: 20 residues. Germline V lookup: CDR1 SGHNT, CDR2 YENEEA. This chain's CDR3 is CASSLSFLSYAAANTDTQYF. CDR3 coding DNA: TGTGCCAGCAGCTTATCTTTTTTGTCCTATGCAGCGGCCAACACAGATACGCAGTATTTT.

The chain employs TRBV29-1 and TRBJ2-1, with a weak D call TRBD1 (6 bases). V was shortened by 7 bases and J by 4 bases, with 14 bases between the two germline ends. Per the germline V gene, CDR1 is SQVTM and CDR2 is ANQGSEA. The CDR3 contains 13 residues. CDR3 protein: CSGGLRGYNEQFF. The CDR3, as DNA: TGCAGCGGTGGCCTTAGGGGGTACAATGAGCAGTTCTTC.

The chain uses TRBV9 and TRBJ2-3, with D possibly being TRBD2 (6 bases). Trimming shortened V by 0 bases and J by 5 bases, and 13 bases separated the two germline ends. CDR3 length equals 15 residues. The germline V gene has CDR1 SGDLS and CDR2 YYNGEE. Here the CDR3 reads CASSVAGADVDTQYF. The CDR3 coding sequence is TGTGCCAGCAGCGTAGCGGGAGCAGACGTAGATACGCAGTATTTT.

The CDR3 loop reads CASSRFDRQETQYF. As DNA, the CDR3 is TGCGCCAGCAGCCGATTCGACAGGCAAGAGACCCAGTACTTC. The chain carries TRBV4-1 and TRBJ2-5; perhaps TRBD1 as D (6 bases). CDR3 size: 14 residues. Germline V gene data show CDR1 as MGHRA and CDR2 as YSYEKL. The ends were cut back, 4 bases at V and 2 bases at J, with 11 bases in the middle.

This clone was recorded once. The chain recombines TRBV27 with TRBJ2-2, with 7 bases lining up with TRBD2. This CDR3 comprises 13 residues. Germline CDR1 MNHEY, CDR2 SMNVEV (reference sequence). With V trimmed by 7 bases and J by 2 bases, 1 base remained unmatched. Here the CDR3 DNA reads TGTGCCAGCACGGGGGGAAACACCGGGGAGCTGTTTTTT. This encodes CASTGGNTGELFF.

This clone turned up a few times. CDR3 protein: CASSLDSTGGRGEQYF. The CDR3 DNA sequence: TGCGCCAGCAGCTTGGACTCGACAGGGGGACGGGGCGAGCAGTACTTC. The rearrangement links TRBV5-1 to TRBJ2-7, with 9 bases that match TRBD1. The CDR3 sequence is 16 residues long. The germline CDR1 and CDR2 sequences are SGHRS and YFSETQ. V lost 0 bases and J lost 6; bases outside the gene matches: 10.

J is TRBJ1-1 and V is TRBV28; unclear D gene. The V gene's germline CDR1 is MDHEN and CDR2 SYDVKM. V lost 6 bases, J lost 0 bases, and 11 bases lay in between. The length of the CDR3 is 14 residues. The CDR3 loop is CASSSTRMNTEAFF. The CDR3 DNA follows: TGTGCCAGCAGCTCGACACGGATGAACACTGAAGCTTTCTTT.

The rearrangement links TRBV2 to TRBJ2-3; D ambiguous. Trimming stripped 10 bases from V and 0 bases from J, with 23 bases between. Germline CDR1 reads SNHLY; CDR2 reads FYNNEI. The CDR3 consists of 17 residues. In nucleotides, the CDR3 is TGTGCCACAGCACCGGTTGGAGCTCGAACTAGCACAGATACGCAGTATTTT. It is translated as CATAPVGARTSTDTQYF.

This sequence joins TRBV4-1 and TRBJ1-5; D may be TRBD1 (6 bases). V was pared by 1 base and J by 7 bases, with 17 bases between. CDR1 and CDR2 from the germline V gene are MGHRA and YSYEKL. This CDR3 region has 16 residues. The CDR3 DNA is TGCGCCAGCAGCCAAGTGGGGCCAGGGGTCGGACAGCCCCAGCATTTT. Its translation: CASSQVGPGVGQPQHF.

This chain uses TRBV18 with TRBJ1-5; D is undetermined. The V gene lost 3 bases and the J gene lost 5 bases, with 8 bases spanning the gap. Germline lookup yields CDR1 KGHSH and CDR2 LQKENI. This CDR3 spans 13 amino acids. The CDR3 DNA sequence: TGTGCCAGCTCACCTAGGGCTTATCAGCCCCAGCATTTT. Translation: CASSPRAYQPQHF.